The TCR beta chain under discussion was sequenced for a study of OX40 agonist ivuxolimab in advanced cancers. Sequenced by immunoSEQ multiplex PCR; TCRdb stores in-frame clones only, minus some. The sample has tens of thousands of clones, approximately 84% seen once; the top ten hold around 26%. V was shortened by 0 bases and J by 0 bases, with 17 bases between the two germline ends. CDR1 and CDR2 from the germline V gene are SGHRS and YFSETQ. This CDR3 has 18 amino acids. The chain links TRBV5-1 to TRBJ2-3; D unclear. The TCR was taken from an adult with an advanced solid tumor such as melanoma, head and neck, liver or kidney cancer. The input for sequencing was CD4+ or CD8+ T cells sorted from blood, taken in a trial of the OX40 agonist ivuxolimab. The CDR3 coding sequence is TGCGCCAGCAGCTTGGGTAATGGTAGTCCGATTAGCACAGATACGCAGTATTTT. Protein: CASSLGNGSPISTDTQYF.